The clone carrying this TCR beta chain was counted between two and nine times. Its antigen remains unknown. This sample is part of a study of vaccination effects on CD4 cells after COVID-19. Study findings and constraints: Clones of infection and vaccine origin contracted markedly late after vaccination.

Some clones are missing from TCRdb's copy, which holds only in-frame ones; the method was immunoSEQ multiplex PCR. The sample has roughly 59,000 clones, approximately 78% seen once. Before sequencing, viral peptide pools were used by the ViraFEST assay to expand antigen-specific CD4+ T cells. The culture ran for approximately 10 days before CD4+ T cells were isolated. Everyone in the study got two shots of either the BNT162b2 or mRNA-1273 vaccine. Wells of 1.5 million to 2 million PBMC each were grown with about 9.8 IU/ml IL-2 and roughly 9.2 ug/ml peptides. Days 3 and 7 saw half the medium replaced with IL-2 medium. V dropped 5 bases and J dropped 6 bases, with 14 bases sitting between them. Germline V gene sequence: CDR1 MDHEN, CDR2 SYDVKM. This CDR3 region has 14 residues.

The chain employs TRBV28 and TRBJ1-5; tentative D call: TRBD1 (5 bases). The sample here was CD4+ T cells from PBMCs cultured with HCoV-OC43 spike peptides, taken after COVID-19 vaccination. Described subset: HCoV-OC43 spike overlapping peptide pool stimulation. The origin of this receptor is a human donor who received a COVID-19 vaccine. The CDR3 loop reads CASSGNRGTQPQHF. The CDR3 DNA reads TGTGCCAGCAGTGGAAATCGGGGGACTCAGCCCCAGCATTTT.